This T cell receptor beta chain emerged from a study of T cells in Graves' hyperthyroidism and ophthalmopathy. A patient was excluded if there was uncontrolled infection, other autoimmune disease, pregnancy or lactation. PBMCs were derived from 10 ml fresh peripheral blood. Trimming stripped 3 bases from V and 9 bases from J, with 11 bases between. Germline-derived CDR1 and CDR2 are LNHNV and YYDKDF (reference sequence). The CDR3 loop spans 13 amino acids. The source material, RNA transcripts, was used to amplify TCR beta CDR3 regions. The primer set for the first-round RT-PCR of the TCR CDR3 was HTBI. Using its own MiXCR run on the multiplex PCR reads, TCRdb lists one record per CDR3 protein. The top ten clones hold 28% of a sample with around 240,000 distinct CDR3 sequences, 16% of them seen once.

The V and J genes are TRBV15 and TRBJ1-4; D gene uncertain. This TCR was recovered from a woman between 18 and 29 years old with Graves' ophthalmopathy. Material for sequencing was blood. The CDR3 region is CATSSDNTQKLFF. CDR3 bases: TGTGCCACCAGCAGTGATAACACCCAAAAACTGTTTTTT. Using reference TRBV15 and TRBJ1-4 for the parts outside the CDR3, the full variable domain is DAMVIQNPRYQVTQFGKPVTLSCSQTLNHNVMYWYQQKSSQAPKLLFHYYDKDFNNEADTPDNFQSRRPNTSFCFLDIRSPGLGDTAMYLCATSSDNTQKLFFGSGTQLSVL.